Shown below are 31 T cell receptor beta chains from a single sample sequenced in a study of cytomegalovirus exposure and HLA in healthy donors. The study ran its PCR with 60 Vbeta and 13 Jbeta primers. Produced via immunoSEQ multiplex PCR; TCRdb's table is partial and in-frame only. The sample records about 190,000 clones, roughly 80% being singletons. The source material was PBMCs. The receptors come from a young woman in good health and CMV-seronegative.

This chain joins TRBV6-5 and TRBJ1-6, with D tentatively TRBD1 (5 bases). Germline CDR1 reads MNHEY; CDR2 reads SVGAGI. CDR3 length equals 14 residues. Deletions cut 6 bases from V and 11 bases from J, with 17 bases between. The CDR3 nucleotides are TGTGCCAGCAGCCGCGACCTCCAGGGAACACCCCTCCACTTT. Its protein is CASSRDLQGTPLHF.

J is TRBJ2-1 and V is TRBV4-3; 8 bases are a match to TRBD2. V was pared by 1 base and J by 7 bases, with 3 bases of the junction left unmatched. The CDR3 covers 14 residues. Germline CDR1 LGHNA, CDR2 YSLEER. DNA for the CDR3: TGCGCCAGCAGCCAAGCTAGCGGGCGGAATGAGCAGTTCTTC. Translating it yields CASSQASGRNEQFF.

The genes are TRBV28 and TRBJ2-5, with D possibly matching TRBD1 (7 bases). CDR1 is MDHEN and CDR2 is SYDVKM in the germline V gene. V was clipped by 7 bases and J by 5 bases, with 17 bases between them. The CDR3 is 14 residues long. CDR3 in amino acids: CASTIGGAGETQYF. The CDR3 nucleotides read TGTGCCAGCACTATAGGGGGCGCGGGGGAGACCCAGTACTTC.

The genes are TRBV18 and TRBJ2-6; no reliable D call. Trimming left V 4 bases short and J 1 base short, with 8 bases between. The germline V gene has CDR1 KGHSH and CDR2 LQKENI. There are 15 residues in the CDR3. This CDR3 reads CASSLRSSGANVLTF. DNA for the CDR3: TGTGCCAGCTCACTCAGGTCTTCTGGGGCCAACGTCCTGACTTTC.

This chain connects TRBV6-5 to TRBJ2-5; D might be TRBD1 (5 bases). This CDR3 has 15 amino acids. Germline values: CDR1 MNHEY, CDR2 SVGAGI. The V end lost 5 bases, the J end lost 3 bases, and 16 bases lay between the germline ends. This CDR3 reads CASSISPGKEETQYF. DNA for the CDR3: TGTGCCAGCAGTATATCTCCAGGGAAGGAAGAGACCCAGTACTTC.

The CDR3 DNA reads as TGCGCCAGCAGCTTGTCTCAGGGGGCCTTGAACACTGAAGCTTTCTTT. This gives the protein CASSLSQGALNTEAFF. V usage is TRBV5-1 and J usage is TRBJ1-1; TRBD1 matches 8 bases. Germline-derived CDR1 and CDR2 are SGHRS and YFSETQ. Trimming cost V 1 base and J 0 bases; bases outside gene matches: 5. This CDR3 is built from 16 residues. The whole variable domain, remainder taken from reference TRBV5-1 and TRBJ1-1, is KAGVTQTPRYLIKTRGQQVTLSCSPISGHRSVSWYQQTPGQGLQFLFEYFSETQRNKGNFPGRFSGRQFSNSRSEMNVSTLELGDSALYLCASSLSQGALNTEAFFGQGTRLTVV.

The rearrangement joins TRBV28 to TRBJ1-5; a possible D gene is TRBD1 (6 bases). Germline V lookup: CDR1 MDHEN, CDR2 SYDVKM. Trimming left V 3 bases short and J 3 bases short, with 12 bases between. The CDR3 has 15 amino acids. The CDR3: CASSLSTGFNQPQHF. Written as DNA, the CDR3 is TGTGCCAGCAGTTTGTCAACAGGGTTCAATCAGCCCCAGCATTTT.

The CDR3 loop reads CASTSTGNGFALHF. The CDR3 DNA reads as TGTGCCAGCACCTCTACGGGGAACGGGTTCGCCCTCCACTTT. The rearrangement uses TRBV28 and TRBJ1-6; no firm D call. V was trimmed by 7 bases and J by 14 bases, leaving 21 bases between them. The germline V gene encodes CDR1 MDHEN and CDR2 SYDVKM. The CDR3 has 14 amino acids.

CDR3 amino acids: CASSTGQGVGEKLFF. The DNA for the CDR3 is TGCGCCAGCAGCACCGGACAGGGGGTTGGTGAAAAACTGTTTTTT. The V gene is TRBV5-1, the J gene TRBJ1-4; 10 nucleotides match TRBD1. CDR1 and CDR2 from the germline V gene are SGHRS and YFSETQ. The CDR3 runs 15 residues. V lost 4 bases, J lost 7 bases, and 7 bases stayed unmatched.

The chain carries TRBV10-1 and TRBJ1-6; D might be TRBD1 (5 bases). CDR1 is WNHNN and CDR2 is SYGVQD in the germline V gene (reference sequence). The CDR3 has 13 residues. Trimming took 5 bases from V and 8 from J, leaving 10 bases between them. The CDR3 DNA reads TGCGCCAGCAGTAACGACAGAGATTCACCCCTCCACTTT. Translated: CASSNDRDSPLHF.

The chain combines TRBV19 with TRBJ1-2; TRBD1 is a possible D gene (5 bases). CDR1 LNHDA and CDR2 SQIVND come from the germline V gene (reference sequence). V lost 7 bases and J 3 bases, leaving 15 bases between the germline ends. The CDR3 sequence is 14 residues long. The CDR3 DNA follows: TGTGCCAGTAATCTAGACAGAGGTGACTATGGCTACACCTTC. Translated: CASNLDRGDYGYTF.

The chain recombines TRBV14 with TRBJ2-1; TRBD2 agrees at 14 bases. CDR1 is SGHDN, CDR2 FVKESK, per germline. The CDR3 covers 19 residues. With 4 bases clipped from V and 4 bases from J, the junction kept 12 bases outside the gene matches. The CDR3 loop reads CASSRGHPRTSGRYNEQFF. DNA for the CDR3: TGTGCCAGCAGCCGGGGCCATCCTAGGACTAGCGGGAGGTACAATGAGCAGTTCTTC.

The rearrangement joins TRBV30 to TRBJ1-6; D remains ambiguous. V was pared by 0 bases and J by 7 bases, with 13 bases between. CDR1 GTSNPN and CDR2 SVGIG come from the germline V gene (reference sequence). The CDR3 totals 15 residues. The CDR3 region has the DNA TGTGCCTGGAGTGTACGGTGGCAGAGGAATTCACCCCTCCACTTT. Encoded protein: CAWSVRWQRNSPLHF.

In this sample, this clone turned up a few times. This chain connects TRBV29-1 to TRBJ1-1; 8 bases fit TRBD1. Germline V gene sequence: CDR1 SQVTM, CDR2 ANQGSEA. Trimming removed 5 bases from V and 1 base from J; junction bases left unmatched: 6. This CDR3 is built from 14 residues. The CDR3 sequence is CSVLITGGNTEAFF. CDR3 bases: TGCAGCGTTTTAATTACAGGGGGGAACACTGAAGCTTTCTTT.

The rearrangement joins TRBV19 to TRBJ1-2; D not resolved. Germline CDR1 LNHDA, CDR2 SQIVND (reference sequence). V lost 3 bases and J lost 4, with 15 bases in between. The CDR3 runs 15 residues. CDR3: CASSIGRMNIYGYTF. The CDR3 DNA is TGTGCCAGTAGTATCGGGAGAATGAACATCTATGGCTACACCTTC.

The chain combines TRBV10-3 with TRBJ2-2; D perhaps matches TRBD2 (6 bases). Between the trimmed V and J ends, which lost 3 bases and 8 bases, there was a span of 16 bases. CDR3 length: 15 amino acids. Per germline, CDR1 ENHRY and CDR2 SYGVKD. The CDR3 sequence is CAISEPRDLGGELFF. The CDR3 DNA is TGTGCCATCAGTGAACCCCGGGACTTAGGGGGGGAGCTGTTTTTT.

This clone was counted a single time. One junction end does not reproduce the germline sequence, and a read error may be involved. This specimen includes other DNA sequences encoding the same CDR3. The V call is TRBV30, the J call TRBJ2-7; TRBD2 aligns across 7 bases. The CDR3 runs to 14 residues. Germline CDR1 GTSNPN, CDR2 SVGIG (reference sequence). The CDR3 region is CAWSVSYAGVEQYF. The CDR3 bases are TGCGCCTGGAGTGTCAGCTACGCGGGAGTCGAGCAGTACTTC.

This clone was seen only a few times. The chain is built from TRBV5-1 and TRBJ1-3; D unclear. The CDR3 is 15 residues long. V shed 4 bases and J shed 3 bases, with 14 bases lying between them. CDR1 and CDR2 (germline): SGHRS, YFSETQ. Here the CDR3 reads CASSPDPGVGNTIYF. In nucleotides, the CDR3 is TGCGCCAGCAGCCCTGACCCGGGAGTTGGAAACACCATATATTTT. The variable domain in full, completed from reference TRBV5-1 and TRBJ1-3, reads KAGVTQTPRYLIKTRGQQVTLSCSPISGHRSVSWYQQTPGQGLQFLFEYFSETQRNKGNFPGRFSGRQFSNSRSEMNVSTLELGDSALYLCASSPDPGVGNTIYFGEGSWLTVV.

The V call is TRBV28, the J call TRBJ1-1; D unresolved. The V gene's germline CDR1 is MDHEN and CDR2 SYDVKM. Deletions cut 5 bases from V and 4 bases from J, with 14 bases between. The CDR3 contains 14 residues. CDR3 region: CASSPGWEGTEAFF. The CDR3, as DNA: TGTGCCAGCAGTCCGGGGTGGGAAGGCACTGAAGCTTTCTTT.

This clone appeared a few times. The chain employs TRBV28 and TRBJ1-1; 9 nucleotides agree with TRBD1. CDR3 length: 15 residues. With V trimmed by 6 bases and J by 1 base, 6 bases remained unmatched. Germline V gene data show CDR1 as MDHEN and CDR2 as SYDVKM. The CDR3 DNA follows: TGTGCCAGCAGAAAAAGGACAGGGGAGAACACTGAAGCTTTCTTT. Its protein product is CASRKRTGENTEAFF.

The sample holds one count of this clone. J is TRBJ1-1 and V is TRBV19; a possible D gene is TRBD1 (5 bases). The V and J ends lost 2 bases and 6 bases respectively, with 13 bases between them. The CDR3 covers 14 residues. Germline CDR1 LNHDA, CDR2 SQIVND (reference sequence). Here the CDR3 DNA reads TGTGCCAGTAGTATAACCCCAGGGAGGGCTGAAGCTTTCTTT. Translating it yields CASSITPGRAEAFF.

In DNA form, the CDR3 reads TGTGCCAGTACATCACAGGGGGTGGTTGAAAAACTGTTTTTT. This gives the protein CASTSQGVVEKLFF. J is TRBJ1-4 and V is TRBV19, with 8 bases identical to TRBD1. From germline, CDR1 is LNHDA and CDR2 SQIVND (reference sequence). The CDR3 is 14 amino acids. The trim removed 7 bases at V and 7 bases at J, leaving 8 bases unmatched.

The chain is built from TRBV5-1 and TRBJ2-1; tentative D call: TRBD2 (5 bases). The CDR3 runs to 20 residues. Trimming pared 4 bases from V and 4 bases from J, leaving 30 bases between. CDR1 and CDR2 (germline): SGHRS, YFSETQ. CDR3 coding DNA: TGCGCCAGCAGCCACGTTGCGGTCAGCGCGATGGGTGGGAGATACAATGAGCAGTTCTTC. It is translated as CASSHVAVSAMGGRYNEQFF.

This sequence joins TRBV7-2 and TRBJ1-2; D uncertain. Trimming took off 0 bases at V and 4 bases at J, with 9 bases between the two ends. The length of the CDR3 is 14 residues. Looked up from germline, CDR1 is SGHTA and CDR2 is FQGNSA. For the CDR3, the DNA is TGTGCCAGCAGCTTAGCGGTACAGCTCTATGGCTACACCTTC. Amino acids: CASSLAVQLYGYTF.

V gene TRBV7-8 combines with J gene TRBJ2-1; D gene uncertain. V lost 4 bases and J lost 1, with 11 bases in between. Germline V gene lookup returns CDR1 SGHVS and CDR2 FQNEAQ. This CDR3 has 15 amino acids. CDR3 nucleotide sequence: TGTGCCAGCAGCTCCATCGGCGGTTCCTACAATGAGCAGTTCTTC. This gives the protein CASSSIGGSYNEQFF.

The V gene is TRBV28, the J gene TRBJ2-2; D is uncertain. The CDR3 is 16 amino acids. Germline V CDR1 and CDR2: MDHEN, SYDVKM. Trimming took off 5 bases at V and 6 bases at J, with 19 bases between the two ends. CDR3 sequence: CASSVAVRVFAGELFF. In DNA, the CDR3 is TGTGCCAGCAGTGTGGCGGTCCGGGTCTTCGCCGGGGAGCTGTTTTTT. The full variable domain, its missing parts supplied by reference TRBV28 and TRBJ2-2, is DVKVTQSSRYLVKRTGEKVFLECVQDMDHENMFWYRQDPGLGLRLIYFSYDVKMKEKGDIPEGYSVSREKKERFSLILESASTNQTSMYLCASSVAVRVFAGELFFGEGSRLTVL.

V and J are TRBV2 and TRBJ1-3, with no clear D. Germline V gene lookup returns CDR1 SNHLY and CDR2 FYNNEI. V was shortened by 0 bases and J by 4 bases, with 16 bases between the two germline ends. This CDR3 is 17 amino acids long. DNA of the CDR3: TGTGCCAGCAGTGAAGCGCTTCTTATTACACCGGGAAACACCATATATTTT. It specifies CASSEALLITPGNTIYF. Looking up the rest from reference TRBV2 and TRBJ1-3 gives the full variable domain: EPEVTQTPSHQVTQMGQEVILRCVPISNHLYFYWYRQILGQKVEFLVSFYNNEISEKSEIFDDQFSVERPDGSNFTLKIRSTKLEDSAMYFCASSEALLITPGNTIYFGEGSWLTVV.

The chain carries TRBV6-6 and TRBJ2-2; 7 bases are shared with TRBD1. Trimming at V came to 7 bases and at J to 0 bases, leaving 5 bases not matched to a gene. Germline CDR1 and CDR2: MNHNY and SVGAGI (reference sequence). CDR3 length equals 15 residues. This chain's CDR3 is CASTKDRANTGELFF. The CDR3 DNA reads TGTGCCAGCACTAAAGACAGGGCGAACACCGGGGAGCTGTTTTTT.

J is TRBJ1-2 and V is TRBV4-3; maybe TRBD1 (6 bases). V gave up 1 base and J gave up 4 bases, with 13 bases separating them. Germline CDR1 reads LGHNA; CDR2 reads YSLEER. This CDR3 contains 15 residues. This CDR3 is CASSQGGQQSYGYTF. For the CDR3, the DNA is TGCGCCAGCAGCCAAGGGGGGCAGCAGAGCTATGGCTACACCTTC.

The rearrangement uses TRBV7-6 and TRBJ2-1; 8 bases map to TRBD2. Germline V gene data show CDR1 as SGHVS and CDR2 as FNYEAQ. CDR3 size: 17 residues. Germline trimming cut 1 base from V and 6 bases from J; bases unmatched to any gene: 11. The CDR3, as DNA: TGTGCCAGCAGCTTAGAGGGGATTAGCGGGGTAGGCAATGAGCAGTTCTTC. This gives the protein CASSLEGISGVGNEQFF. Full variable domain (rest looked up from reference TRBV7-6 and TRBJ2-1): GAGVSQSPRYKVTKRGQDVALRCDPISGHVSLYWYRQALGQGPEFLTYFNYEAQQDKSGLPNDRFSAERPEGSISTLTIQRTEQRDSAMYRCASSLEGISGVGNEQFFGPGTRLTVL.

The chain joins TRBV2 to TRBJ2-1; 13 bases are shared with TRBD2. V shed 7 bases, J shed 3 bases, and the junction held 6 bases outside the gene matches. Germline CDR1 reads SNHLY; CDR2 reads FYNNEI. The CDR3 runs to 16 residues. The DNA of the CDR3 is TGTGCCAGCAAGACTAGCGGGAGGCCCGACTACAATGAGCAGTTCTTC. As protein: CASKTSGRPDYNEQFF.